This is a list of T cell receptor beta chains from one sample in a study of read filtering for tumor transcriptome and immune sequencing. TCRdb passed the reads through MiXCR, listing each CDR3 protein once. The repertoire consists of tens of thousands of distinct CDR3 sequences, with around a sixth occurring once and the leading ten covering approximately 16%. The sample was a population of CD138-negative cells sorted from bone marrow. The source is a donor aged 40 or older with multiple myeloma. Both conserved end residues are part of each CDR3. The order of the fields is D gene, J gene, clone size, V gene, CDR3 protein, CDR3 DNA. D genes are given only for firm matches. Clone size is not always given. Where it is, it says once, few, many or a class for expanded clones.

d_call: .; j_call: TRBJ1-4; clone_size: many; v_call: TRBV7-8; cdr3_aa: CASSSDFISTNEKLFF; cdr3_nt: TGTGCCAGCAGCTCAGATTTTATTTCAACTAATGAAAAACTGTTTTTT
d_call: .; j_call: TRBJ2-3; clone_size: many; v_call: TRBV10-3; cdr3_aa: CAISENPGPTDTQYF; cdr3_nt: TGTGCCATCAGTGAAAATCCGGGACCCACAGATACGCAGTATTTT
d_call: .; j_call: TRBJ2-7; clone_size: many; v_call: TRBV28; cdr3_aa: CASSRPEGTYEQYF; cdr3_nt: TGTGCCAGCAGCCGCCCGGAGGGTACCTACGAGCAGTACTTC
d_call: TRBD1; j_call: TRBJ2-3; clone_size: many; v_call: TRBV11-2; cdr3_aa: CASSPDRGRTDTQYF; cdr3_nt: TGTGCCAGCAGCCCGGACAGGGGGCGCACAGATACGCAGTATTTT
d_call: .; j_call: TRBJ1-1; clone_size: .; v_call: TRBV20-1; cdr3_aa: CSAVLGSLHTEAFF; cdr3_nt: TGCAGTGCTGTCCTTGGTAGCCTGCACACTGAAGCTTTCTTT
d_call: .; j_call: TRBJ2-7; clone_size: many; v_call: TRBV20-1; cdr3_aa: CSARVDPSSYEQYF; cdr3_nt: TGCAGTGCTAGAGTCGACCCAAGCTCCTACGAGCAGTACTTC
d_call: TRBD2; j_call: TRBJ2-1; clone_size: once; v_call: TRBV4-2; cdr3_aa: CASSFSGSGGEQFF; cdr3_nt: TGTGCCAGCAGCTTTAGCGGGAGTGGGGGTGAGCAGTTCTTC
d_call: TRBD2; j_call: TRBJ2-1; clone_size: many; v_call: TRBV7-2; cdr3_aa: CASSYTSGAYNEQFF; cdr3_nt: TGTGCCAGCAGTTATACTAGCGGAGCTTACAATGAGCAGTTCTTC
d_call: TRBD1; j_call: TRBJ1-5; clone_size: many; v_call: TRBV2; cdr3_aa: CASREGTGAQPQHF; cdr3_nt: TGTGCCAGCAGGGAAGGGACAGGGGCTCAGCCCCAGCATTTT
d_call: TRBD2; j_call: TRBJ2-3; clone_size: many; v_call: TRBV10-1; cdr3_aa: CASSDTGTSGSDTQYF; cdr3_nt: TGCGCCAGCAGTGACACCGGGACTAGCGGTTCAGATACGCAGTATTTT
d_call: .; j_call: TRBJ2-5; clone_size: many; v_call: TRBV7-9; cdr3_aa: CASSPTVGAPETQYF; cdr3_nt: TGTGCCAGCAGCCCAACCGTTGGCGCCCCAGAGACCCAGTACTTC
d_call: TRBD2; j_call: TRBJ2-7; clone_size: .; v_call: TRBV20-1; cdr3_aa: CSASRTPSGRPCEQYF; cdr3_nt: TGCAGTGCTAGCCGTACCCCTAGCGGGAGGCCCTGCGAGCAGTACTTC
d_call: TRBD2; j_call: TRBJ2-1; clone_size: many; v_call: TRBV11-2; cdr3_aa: CASLRGTSSSYNEQFF; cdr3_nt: TGTGCCAGCTTGAGGGGGACTAGCTCGTCCTACAATGAGCAGTTCTTC
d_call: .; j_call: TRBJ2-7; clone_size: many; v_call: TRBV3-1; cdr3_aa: CASSQDPPTWGLGEQYF; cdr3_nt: TGTGCCAGCAGCCAAGACCCCCCGACATGGGGGTTAGGGGAGCAGTACTTC
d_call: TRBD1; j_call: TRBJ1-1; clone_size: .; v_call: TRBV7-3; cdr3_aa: CASSSGTGARAFF; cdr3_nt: TGTGCCAGCAGCTCCGGGACAGGGGCGCGGGCTTTCTTT
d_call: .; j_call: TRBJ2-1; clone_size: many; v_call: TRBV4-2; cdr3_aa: CASSPGEGGANEQFF; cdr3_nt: TGTGCCAGCAGCCCGGGCGAAGGAGGAGCCAATGAGCAGTTCTTC
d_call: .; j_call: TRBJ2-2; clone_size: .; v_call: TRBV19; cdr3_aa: CASTHLDRNTGELFF; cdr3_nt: TGTGCCAGTACTCATCTGGACAGGAACACCGGGGAGCTGTTTTTT
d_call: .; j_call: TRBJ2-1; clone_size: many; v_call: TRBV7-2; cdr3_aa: CASSLGRGFYNEQFF; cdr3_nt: TGTGCCAGCAGCTTAGGGCGGGGCTTCTACAATGAGCAGTTCTTC
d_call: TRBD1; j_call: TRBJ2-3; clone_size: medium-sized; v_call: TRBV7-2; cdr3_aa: CASSSPFQGAEDTQYF; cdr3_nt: TGTGCCAGCAGCTCGCCGTTTCAGGGGGCGGAGGATACGCAGTATTTT
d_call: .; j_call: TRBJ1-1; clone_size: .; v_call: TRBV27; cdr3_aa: CAGSTALNTEAFF; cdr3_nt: TGTGCCGGCAGCACGGCTCTGAACACTGAAGCTTTCTTT
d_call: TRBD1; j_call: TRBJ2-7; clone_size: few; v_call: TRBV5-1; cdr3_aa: CASSSHRGNAYEQYF; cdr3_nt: TGCGCCAGCAGCTCCCACAGGGGAAACGCCTACGAGCAGTACTTC
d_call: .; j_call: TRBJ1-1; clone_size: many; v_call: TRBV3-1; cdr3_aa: CASSHGDEAFF; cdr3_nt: TGTGCCAGCAGCCACGGGGATGAAGCTTTCTTT
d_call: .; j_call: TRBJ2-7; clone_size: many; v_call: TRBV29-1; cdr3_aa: CSVAPAERYEQYF; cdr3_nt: TGCAGCGTTGCACCGGCGGAGCGCTACGAGCAGTACTTC
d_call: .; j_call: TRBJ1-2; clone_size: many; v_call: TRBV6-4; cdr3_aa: CASSLGGGYTF; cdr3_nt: TGTGCCAGCAGTTTGGGCGGAGGCTACACCTTC
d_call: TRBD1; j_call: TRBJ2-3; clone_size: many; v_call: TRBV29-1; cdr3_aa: CSTGTGASADTQYF; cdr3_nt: TGCAGCACCGGGACAGGCGCCAGCGCAGATACGCAGTATTTT
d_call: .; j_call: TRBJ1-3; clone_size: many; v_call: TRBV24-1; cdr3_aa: CATSDLRLHSGNTIYF; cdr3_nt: TGTGCCACCAGTGATCTGAGACTACACTCTGGAAACACCATATATTTT
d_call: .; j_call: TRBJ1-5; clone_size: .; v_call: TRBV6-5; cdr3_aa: CASSYWGVTHPQHF; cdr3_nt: TGTGCCAGCAGTTACTGGGGAGTTACCCACCCCCAGCATTTT
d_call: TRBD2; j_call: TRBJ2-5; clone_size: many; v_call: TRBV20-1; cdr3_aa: CSARAYGTSAQETQYF; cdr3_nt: TGCAGTGCTAGAGCCTATGGGACTAGCGCACAAGAGACCCAGTACTTC
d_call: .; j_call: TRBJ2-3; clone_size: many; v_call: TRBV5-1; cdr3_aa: CASSDAGTDRSNF; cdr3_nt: TGCGCCAGCAGCGACGCGGGGACAGACCGCTCGAATTTT
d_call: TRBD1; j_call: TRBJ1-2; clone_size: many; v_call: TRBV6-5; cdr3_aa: CASTGTANYGYTF; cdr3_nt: TGTGCCAGCACCGGGACAGCTAATTATGGCTACACCTTC